Below, 23 T cell receptor beta chains from the same sample are listed, as sequenced in a study of PD-L1 blockade in urothelial cancer. The sample's time point: pretreatment peripheral blood. Repertoires were generated with immunoSEQ multiplex PCR, while TCRdb's copy carries only in-frame clones and drops some. The sample shows around 70,000 clones, 90% of them seen only once. Source: PBMCs, taken around atezolizumab (anti-PD-L1) treatment. These receptors all come from a man between 70 and 80 years old with urothelial cancer.

This sequence joins TRBV5-6 and TRBJ2-7; 12 bases fit TRBD1. J lost 5 bases, V lost 4 bases, and 4 bases had no gene match. Per germline, CDR1 SGHDT and CDR2 YYEEEE. This CDR3 has 14 residues. CDR3 sequence: CASSVGQGAHEQYF. The CDR3 nucleotides read TGTGCCAGCAGCGTGGGACAGGGGGCCCACGAGCAGTACTTC.

The V call is TRBV7-6, the J call TRBJ2-3, with 8 bases matching TRBD2. This CDR3 contains 14 residues. In germline, CDR1 is SGHVS, CDR2 FNYEAQ. The trim removed 5 bases at V and 2 bases at J, leaving 3 bases unmatched. The CDR3 here is CASSPTSATDTQYF. The CDR3 DNA sequence: TGTGCCAGCAGCCCGACTAGCGCCACAGATACGCAGTATTTT. The variable domain in full, with the rest retrieved from reference TRBV7-6 and TRBJ2-3, is GAGVSQSPRYKVTKRGQDVALRCDPISGHVSLYWYRQALGQGPEFLTYFNYEAQQDKSGLPNDRFSAERPEGSISTLTIQRTEQRDSAMYRCASSPTSATDTQYFGPGTRLTVL.

The gene calls are TRBV6-1 and TRBJ2-1, with D maybe TRBD2 (5 bases). Germline V CDR1 and CDR2: MNHNS, SASEGT. V lost 10 bases and J 7 bases, leaving 11 bases between the germline ends. The CDR3 totals 11 residues. The CDR3 DNA reads TGTGCCACCGAGCGGCTGAATGAGCAGTTCTTC. It yields the protein CATERLNEQFF.

The chain employs TRBV18 and TRBJ2-3; 16 nucleotides align to TRBD2. Germline V gene lookup returns CDR1 KGHSH and CDR2 LQKENI. The CDR3 consists of 19 residues. Trimming removed 6 bases from V and 3 bases from J; junction bases left unmatched: 12. CDR3 DNA: TGTGCCAGCTCGCACACTAAGGGACTAGCGGGAGGGCGTACAGATACGCAGTATTTT. Translated, it gives CASSHTKGLAGGRTDTQYF.

This rearrangement joins TRBV5-1 to TRBJ2-3; D gene uncertain. V was cut by 0 bases and J by 2 bases, with 10 bases left in between. This CDR3 comprises 15 residues. Germline assignment: CDR1 SGHRS and CDR2 YFSETQ. The CDR3, as DNA: TGCGCCAGCAGCTTGGAAGCAGGAAACACAGATACGCAGTATTTT. Its translation: CASSLEAGNTDTQYF.

The V gene is TRBV5-1, the J gene TRBJ2-3, with TRBD1 identical over 7 bases. Germline V gene data show CDR1 as SGHRS and CDR2 as YFSETQ. The CDR3 spans 14 residues. Trimming took 5 bases from V and 0 from J; bases not matched to a gene: 3. CDR3 nucleotide sequence: TGCGCCAGCAGGGGACAGCTAAGCACAGATACGCAGTATTTT. This sequence encodes CASRGQLSTDTQYF.

This chain connects TRBV11-2 to TRBJ2-5; D not certain. With 1 base removed from V and 10 bases from J, the gap between germline ends came to 7 bases. Germline V lookup: CDR1 SGHAT, CDR2 FQNNGV. This CDR3 has 11 amino acids. CDR3 in DNA: TGTGCCAGCAGCTTAGGTGGGCTCCAGTACTTC. Its protein product is CASSLGGLQYF.

In its sample, this clone was seen once. The rearrangement links TRBV7-6 to TRBJ2-1, with D possibly being TRBD2 (6 bases). In germline, CDR1 is SGHVS, CDR2 FNYEAQ. The V gene lost 5 bases and the J gene lost 8 bases, with 22 bases spanning the gap. The CDR3 contains 16 residues. The CDR3 sequence: CASSQRGEVVFDEQFF. The DNA for the CDR3 is TGTGCCAGCAGCCAAAGAGGGGAGGTGGTTTTCGATGAGCAGTTCTTC.

The chain joins TRBV5-1 to TRBJ1-1; TRBD1 is a possible D gene (6 bases). With 2 bases removed from V and 3 bases from J, the gap between germline ends came to 11 bases. Germline values: CDR1 SGHRS, CDR2 YFSETQ. This CDR3 region has 14 residues. The CDR3 protein is CASSLRGGDTEAFF. The DNA of the CDR3 is TGCGCCAGCAGCTTAAGGGGGGGGGACACTGAAGCTTTCTTT.

The chain employs TRBV9 and TRBJ1-4; 9 nucleotides align to TRBD1. The J segment lost 2 bases and the V segment lost 4 bases, leaving 6 bases of the junction unmatched. The germline CDR1 and CDR2 sequences are SGDLS and YYNGEE. The CDR3 totals 16 residues. The CDR3 here is CASSPGTGSTNEKLFF. The DNA of the CDR3 is TGTGCCAGCAGCCCCGGGACAGGGAGTACTAATGAAAAACTGTTTTTT.

The rearrangement links TRBV5-5 to TRBJ2-1, with 12 bases lining up with TRBD2. The germline gives CDR1 SGHKS, CDR2 YYEKEE (reference sequence). The CDR3 runs to 17 residues. The junction had 7 bases not matched to a gene; V was cut back by 4 bases and J by 2 bases. In DNA form, the CDR3 reads TGTGCCAGCAGCGAGGGACTAGCGGGTTATACCTACAATGAGCAGTTCTTC. It encodes CASSEGLAGYTYNEQFF.

CDR3 residues: CASSITGNTIYF. CDR3 nucleotide sequence: TGTGCCAGCAGTATCACAGGAAACACCATATATTTT. V is TRBV28 and J is TRBJ1-3, with no clear D. Germline loops: CDR1 MDHEN, CDR2 SYDVKM. The CDR3 length is 12 residues. V lost 5 bases and J lost 4, with 6 bases in between.

Only one count was recorded for this clone. The chain carries TRBV10-2 and TRBJ2-2, with TRBD1 identical over 9 bases. Unmatched junction bases numbered 11, after V lost 7 bases and J lost 8 bases. Germline CDR1 WSHSY, CDR2 SAAADI. This CDR3 comprises 15 residues. The CDR3 DNA is TGCGCCAGCACTAAAACAGGGGGCCCCCCAGGGGAGCTGTTTTTT. Its protein product is CASTKTGGPPGELFF.

The chain is built from TRBV18 and TRBJ1-2; TRBD1 might be the D (5 bases). Germline V lookup: CDR1 KGHSH, CDR2 LQKENI. The germline V and J ends were trimmed by 2 bases and 3 bases, with 7 bases remaining between them. The CDR3 is made up of 13 amino acids. The CDR3: CASSPTGHYGYTF. CDR3 in DNA: TGTGCCAGCTCACCAACAGGACACTATGGCTACACCTTC.

The chain couples TRBV2 to TRBJ1-4; 8 bases line up with TRBD1. V shed 6 bases, J shed 7 bases, and the junction held 7 bases outside the gene matches. The germline CDR1 and CDR2 sequences are SNHLY and FYNNEI. The length of the CDR3 is 14 residues. The CDR3 spells CASRTQGVGEKLFF. The CDR3, as DNA: TGTGCCAGCAGGACACAGGGGGTTGGTGAAAAACTGTTTTTT.

The rearrangement uses TRBV5-1 and TRBJ1-1; 7 bases align to TRBD1. Germline assignment: CDR1 SGHRS and CDR2 YFSETQ. Trimming took 4 bases from V and 2 from J; bases not matched to a gene: 8. CDR3 size: 15 residues. CDR3 in DNA: TGCGCCAGCAGCGGCCTTACAGGGGACAACACTGAAGCTTTCTTT. Amino acids: CASSGLTGDNTEAFF.

This chain uses TRBV6-5 with TRBJ1-2, with D perhaps matching TRBD1 (5 bases). The length of the CDR3 is 15 residues. Germline CDR1 MNHEY, CDR2 SVGAGI. The V end lost 0 bases, the J end lost 0 bases, and 8 bases lay between the germline ends. CDR3: CASSYSMTANYGYTF. In DNA, the CDR3 is TGTGCCAGCAGTTACTCGATGACAGCTAACTATGGCTACACCTTC.

The chain employs TRBV5-1 and TRBJ1-1, with 8 bases aligning to TRBD1. The germline V gene has CDR1 SGHRS and CDR2 YFSETQ. This CDR3 spans 14 amino acids. V shed 4 bases, J shed 4 bases, and the junction held 6 bases outside the gene matches. The CDR3 nucleotides read TGCGCCAGCAGCGTTGACAGGGGCTTCACTGAAGCTTTCTTT. Amino acids: CASSVDRGFTEAFF.

The sample holds one count of this clone. The genes are TRBV5-8 and TRBJ1-1; 9 nucleotides align to TRBD1. The CDR3 is made up of 16 amino acids. Trimming removed 4 bases from V and 2 bases from J; junction bases left unmatched: 9. CDR1 and CDR2 from the germline V gene are SGHTS and YDEGEE. CDR3 in DNA: TGTGCCAGCAGCCACCGGACAGGGGAAACTAACACTGAAGCTTTCTTT. Protein sequence: CASSHRTGETNTEAFF.

This clone was seen once. This chain links TRBV19 with TRBJ2-1; perhaps TRBD1 as D (5 bases). Trimming took off 3 bases at V and 4 bases at J, with 16 bases between the two ends. CDR3 size: 16 residues. Germline loops: CDR1 LNHDA, CDR2 SQIVND (reference sequence). The CDR3 here is CASSIILGQGYNEQFF. Here the CDR3 DNA reads TGTGCCAGTAGTATTATTTTGGGGCAGGGTTACAATGAGCAGTTCTTC.

The chain links TRBV9 to TRBJ2-2; 7 bases are a match to TRBD2. Losses at the gene ends were 4 bases for V and 4 bases for J; bases not matched to a gene: 7. The CDR3 extends over 15 amino acids. The germline CDR1 and CDR2 sequences are SGDLS and YYNGEE. The CDR3 DNA sequence: TGTGCCAGCAGCCCGGAGCTAGCGGTCACCGGGGAGCTGTTTTTT. Translation gives CASSPELAVTGELFF. Complete variable domain (other parts from reference TRBV9 and TRBJ2-2): DSGVTQTPKHLITATGQRVTLRCSPRSGDLSVYWYQQSLDQGLQFLIQYYNGEERAKGNILERFSAQQFPDLHSELNLSSLELGDSALYFCASSPELAVTGELFFGEGSRLTVL.

This clone was recorded once. DNA for the CDR3: TGCGCCAGCTACTCAGGGGCGACGAACACTGAAGCTTTCTTT. It specifies CASYSGATNTEAFF. The rearrangement joins TRBV4-1 to TRBJ1-1, with D maybe TRBD1 (6 bases). Trimming removed 8 bases from V and 1 base from J, with 14 bases in between. The CDR3 has 14 amino acids. Germline-derived CDR1 and CDR2 are MGHRA and YSYEKL.

The CDR3 spells CASSLATAGNEQFF. Written as DNA, the CDR3 is TGCGCCAGCAGCTTGGCCACAGCTGGCAATGAGCAGTTCTTC. This sequence joins TRBV5-1 and TRBJ2-1, with D unresolved. Looked up from germline, CDR1 is SGHRS and CDR2 is YFSETQ. This CDR3 contains 14 residues. The V end was cut by 0 bases, the J end by 6 bases, with 10 bases between.